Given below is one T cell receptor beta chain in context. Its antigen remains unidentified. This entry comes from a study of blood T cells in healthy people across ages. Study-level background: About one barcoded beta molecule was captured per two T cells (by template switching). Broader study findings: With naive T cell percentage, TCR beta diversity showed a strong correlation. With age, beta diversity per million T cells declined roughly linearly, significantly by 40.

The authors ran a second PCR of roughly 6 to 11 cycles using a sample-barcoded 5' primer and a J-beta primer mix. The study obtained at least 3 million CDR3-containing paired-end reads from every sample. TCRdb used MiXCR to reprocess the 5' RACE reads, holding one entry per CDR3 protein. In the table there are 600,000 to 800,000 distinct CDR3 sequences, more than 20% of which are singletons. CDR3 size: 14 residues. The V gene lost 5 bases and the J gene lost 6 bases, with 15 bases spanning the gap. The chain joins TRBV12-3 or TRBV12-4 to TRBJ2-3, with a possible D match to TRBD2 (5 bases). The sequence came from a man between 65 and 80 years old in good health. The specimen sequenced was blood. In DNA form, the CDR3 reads TGTGCCAGCAGTGCGACTGGACTCAGTGATACGCAGTATTTT. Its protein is CASSATGLSDTQYF.